This T cell receptor (beta chain) derives from a study of CD39 and CD103 CD8 tumor-infiltrating T cells (dated by TCRdb to 2017 to 2018). Notes on the research overall: Repertoire comparisons were shown for an HPV-positive HNSCC, an HPV-negative HNSCC, an ovarian cancer and a melanoma patient. TCRbeta CDR3 deep sequencing compared repertoires of CD8 TIL subsets defined by CD103 and CD39 with peripheral memory CD8 T cells.

From about 10,000 to 100,000 sorted cells per subset, genomic DNA was extracted using the DNeasy Blood and Tissue Kit. The immunoSEQ service sequenced and mapped the TCRbeta V-J or V-D-J regions, with each sample reaching coverage above 9x. As for the authors' bioinformatics: The analysis included only productive rearrangements exported from the immunoSEQ Analyzer platform, and clonality was assessed using the 500 most abundant clones. The Morisita-Horn similarity index and the Jaccard index were used to quantify the overlap in repertoires between populations. Morisita-Horn similarity between CD8 T-cell subset TCR repertoires was measured in about 6 cancer patients. This is the immuneACCESS table as TCRdb keeps it, with only in-frame sequences that have V and J called. A part of the clones is gone; compared with another copy, unresolved V genes explain less than half, and the rest is unexplained. D and trimming come from the DNA, and the V and J calls and clone size come from that table. The sample data list about 3,000 clones, and 83% of these were observed just once. The biggest ten clones account for roughly a fifth of the sample.

About this clone itself: Its binding antigen is unknown. No much larger clonotype is one base removed from it; base qualities were not supplied.

At the time of sample collection the patients were not on therapy, although prior treatments varied from chemotherapy, radiotherapy, surgery and immunotherapy to no treatment. Thawed cells were enriched for T lymphocytes with a negative-selection kit, adding EpCAM beads for tumor-infiltrating lymphocytes. For the CD8 TIL subsets, CD3+CD4-CD8+CD45RA- cells were FACS-sorted and divided into DN, SP and DP based on their expression of CD39 and CD103. Tumor specimens were minced and digested with hyaluronidase, collagenase and DNase for 1 h, filtered, Ficoll-enriched and cryopreserved. Populations were sorted on a FACSAria II to more than 97% purity, and the cell pellets were frozen for TCR sequencing without being cultured. Here is what the overall study found, with its caveats: Clonotypes from DP TILs were seldom detected in blood or uninvolved lymph node, while clonotypes from DN TILs overlapped to a large extent with peripheral memory CD8 repertoires. DP CD8 TILs appeared more oligoclonal than DN and SP CD8 TILs and blood memory CD8 T cells, with top 30 clonotypes covering roughly 56-90%.

The source material was CD39- CD103- CD8+ T cells sorted from the tumor. What the cell subset or site label conveys for this sample: CD103-CD39- double-negative CD45RA- CD8 T cells. This clonotype was obtained from a human donor with head and neck squamous cell carcinoma.

The DNA reads as follows: TGTGCCTGGAATTCCGGGACAGGGACCTACGAGCAGTACTTC. Its protein reads: CAWNSGTGTYEQYF. The rearranged chain carries TRBV30 and TRBJ2-7, with 9 central nucleotides matching TRBD1. Taken from cysteine to phenylalanine, the CDR3 has 14 residues. The read is trimmed to its CDR3 DNA, 42 bases read in frame from base 1. Clipping removes 4 bases from V and 2 bases from J, with 6 as the unmatched junction base count. From the germline V gene (reference sequence), CDR1 is GTSNPN and CDR2 is SVGIG.